The rows below give T cell receptor beta chains drawn from one sample of a study of vaccination and CD4 T cells after COVID-19. These receptors lack a known antigen. TCRdb ran MiXCR on the PCR reads and lists one entry per CDR3 protein. This sample has 20,000 to 25,000 distinct CDR3 sequences, with roughly two thirds found just once. The sample was CD4+ T cells from blood, cultured in vitro, taken after SARS-CoV-2 vaccination. The receptors here all came from a human donor who received a COVID-19 vaccine. The CDR3 runs from the conserved cysteine through the conserved F or W. The D gene is left open where the match is weak. The listing skips clone size in some rows; elsewhere it reads once, few, many or a size class.

j_gene,v_gene,len,d_gene,abundance,CDR3aa,CDR3nt
TRBJ1-3,TRBV7-6,13,-,-,CASSLVRGNTIYF,TGTGCCAGCAGCTTAGTCAGAGGAAACACCATATATTTT
TRBJ2-4,TRBV30,14,-,-,CAWSGVEGVNIQYF,TGTGCCTGGAGTGGGGTGGAGGGTGTGAACATTCAGTACTTC
TRBJ2-5,TRBV25-1,15,TRBD2,-,CASLLAGGNGETQYF,TGTGCCAGTCTTCTAGCGGGGGGAAATGGAGAGACCCAGTACTTC
TRBJ1-1,TRBV11-3,15,-,-,CASSPLGGSNTEAFF,TGTGCCAGCAGCCCCTTGGGCGGATCGAACACTGAAGCTTTCTTT
TRBJ1-1,TRBV10-3,14,-,-,CAISEGAGFTEAFF,TGTGCCATCAGTGAAGGGGCAGGGTTCACTGAAGCTTTCTTT
TRBJ1-2,TRBV27,12,-,-,CASSSQFYGYTF,TGTGCCAGCAGTTCACAGTTCTATGGCTACACCTTC
TRBJ2-3,TRBV6-1,14,-,-,CASKQTRWTDTQYF,TGTGCCAGCAAACAGACTAGGTGGACAGATACGCAGTATTTT
TRBJ1-6,TRBV21-1,16,-,few,CASSKAKDSGDSPLHF,TGTGCCAGCAGCAAAGCAAAGGACAGCGGAGATTCACCCCTCCACTTT
TRBJ1-5,TRBV7-2,15,TRBD1,-,CASSPGTGSNQPQHF,TGTGCCAGCAGCCCGGGGACAGGGTCCAATCAGCCCCAGCATTTT
TRBJ2-7,TRBV10-1,14,-,-,CASSSGRLTYEQYF,TGCGCCAGCAGTTCGGGACGGCTGACCTACGAGCAGTACTTC
TRBJ1-2,TRBV20-1,19,-,-,CSARDQRRQAASNYYGYTF,TGCAGTGCTAGAGATCAGCGGCGACAGGCCGCCTCCAATTACTATGGCTACACCTTC
TRBJ2-2,TRBV12-3/TRBV12-4,18,TRBD2,-,CASSLLGLAGPVTGELFF,TGTGCCAGCAGTTTACTGGGACTAGCGGGTCCCGTCACCGGGGAGCTGTTTTTT
TRBJ1-1,TRBV12-3/TRBV12-4,17,TRBD1,few,CASSAGQGGLGNTEAFF,TGTGCCAGCAGTGCCGGACAGGGGGGTCTAGGGAACACTGAAGCTTTCTTT
TRBJ1-3,TRBV30,15,-,few,CAWSARGGSGNTIYF,TGTGCCTGGAGTGCAAGGGGGGGCTCTGGAAACACCATATATTTT
TRBJ1-1,TRBV11-2,12,TRBD1,-,CASRPGTVEAFF,TGTGCCAGCAGACCCGGGACAGTTGAAGCTTTCTTT
TRBJ2-2,TRBV19,16,-,-,CASRGVAAVNTGELFF,TGTGCCAGTAGGGGGGTGGCCGCAGTGAACACCGGGGAGCTGTTTTTT
TRBJ1-2,TRBV19,14,TRBD1,-,CASSIGQGWYGYTF,TGTGCCAGTAGTATAGGACAGGGTTGGTATGGCTACACCTTC
TRBJ2-4,TRBV7-9,15,-,-,CASSSIWGAKNIQYF,TGTGCCAGCAGCTCGATTTGGGGGGCCAAAAACATTCAGTACTTC
TRBJ2-7,TRBV14,15,-,few,CASSQDVGSSYEQYF,TGTGCCAGCAGCCAAGATGTTGGCAGCTCCTACGAGCAGTACTTC
TRBJ1-2,TRBV10-3,13,TRBD1,-,CASSGQGGVGYTF,TGTGCCAGCTCCGGACAGGGAGGAGTTGGCTACACCTTC
TRBJ1-5,TRBV2,16,-,-,CASSGGSGLSNQPQHF,TGTGCCAGCAGTGGGGGAAGCGGGCTTAGCAATCAGCCCCAGCATTTT
TRBJ2-3,TRBV7-2,17,TRBD2,few,CASSSPGGRALEDTQYF,TGTGCCAGCAGCTCGCCGGGAGGCCGGGCACTTGAGGATACGCAGTATTTT
TRBJ2-3,TRBV20-1,15,TRBD2,-,CSARGGGVSTDTQYF,TGCAGTGCTAGGGGCGGGGGGGTATCAACAGATACGCAGTATTTT
TRBJ1-1,TRBV2,15,TRBD1,-,CASIWRTGANTEAFF,TGTGCCAGCATTTGGAGGACAGGAGCCAACACTGAAGCTTTCTTT
TRBJ2-1,TRBV4-1,18,TRBD1,-,CASSQGRTGRSSYNEQFF,TGCGCCAGCAGCCAAGGGAGGACAGGTAGATCCTCCTACAATGAGCAGTTCTTC
TRBJ1-1,TRBV20-1,14,TRBD1,-,CSAREGTDNTEAFF,TGCAGTGCTAGAGAAGGGACAGATAACACTGAAGCTTTCTTT
TRBJ2-5,TRBV7-2,14,-,-,CASSPRAYQETQYF,TGTGCCAGCAGCCCCCGAGCGTACCAAGAGACCCAGTACTTC
TRBJ1-6,TRBV6-1,12,-,-,CASSTGHSPLHF,TGTGCCAGCAGTACCGGGCATTCACCCCTCCACTTT
TRBJ2-3,TRBV12-3/TRBV12-4,14,TRBD2,-,CATRTSGGADTQYF,TGTGCCACCCGGACTAGCGGGGGGGCAGATACGCAGTATTTT
TRBJ2-7,TRBV6-1,14,-,-,CASTKTRDTYEQYF,TGTGCCAGCACCAAGACCAGGGATACCTACGAGCAGTACTTC
TRBJ2-5,TRBV24-1,15,-,-,CATSEQGLGQETQYF,TGTGCCACCAGTGAACAGGGATTAGGGCAAGAGACCCAGTACTTC
TRBJ2-7,TRBV19,14,-,-,CASSIRAGNYEQYF,TGTGCCAGTAGTATAAGGGCAGGAAACTACGAGCAGTACTTC
TRBJ2-5,TRBV30,16,TRBD2,-,CAWSLLAGGRQETQYF,TGTGCCTGGAGCCTCCTGGCGGGGGGGCGCCAAGAGACCCAGTACTTC
TRBJ1-3,TRBV19,15,-,-,CASTEGRDSGNTIYF,TGTGCCAGTACCGAGGGAAGGGACTCTGGAAACACCATATATTTT
TRBJ2-2,TRBV12-3/TRBV12-4,15,TRBD2,-,CASRKGTRGPGELFF,TGTGCCAGCAGAAAAGGGACTAGAGGACCCGGGGAGCTGTTTTTT
TRBJ2-3,TRBV11-2,16,-,once,CASSLTGTSGTDTQYF,TGTGCCAGCAGCTTAACCGGGACCTCTGGAACAGATACGCAGTATTTT
TRBJ1-2,TRBV10-3,16,-,-,CASSYSRGDGGYGYTF,TGTGCCAGCAGTTACTCGAGGGGGGATGGTGGCTATGGCTACACCTTC
TRBJ1-5,TRBV4-1,16,TRBD1,-,CASSQTVGGRNQPQHF,TGCGCCAGCAGCCAGACAGTAGGGGGCCGAAATCAGCCCCAGCATTTT
TRBJ2-1,TRBV6-4,15,TRBD2,-,CASSDSGGDYNEQFF,TGTGCCAGCAGTGACTCGGGGGGGGATTACAATGAGCAGTTCTTC
TRBJ1-1,TRBV7-2,15,-,-,CASSSGQLVLTEAFF,TGTGCCAGCAGCTCGGGACAATTAGTACTCACTGAAGCTTTCTTT
TRBJ1-1,TRBV20-1,13,TRBD1,-,CSAGTGVGTEAFF,TGCAGTGCTGGAACAGGGGTTGGGACTGAAGCTTTCTTT